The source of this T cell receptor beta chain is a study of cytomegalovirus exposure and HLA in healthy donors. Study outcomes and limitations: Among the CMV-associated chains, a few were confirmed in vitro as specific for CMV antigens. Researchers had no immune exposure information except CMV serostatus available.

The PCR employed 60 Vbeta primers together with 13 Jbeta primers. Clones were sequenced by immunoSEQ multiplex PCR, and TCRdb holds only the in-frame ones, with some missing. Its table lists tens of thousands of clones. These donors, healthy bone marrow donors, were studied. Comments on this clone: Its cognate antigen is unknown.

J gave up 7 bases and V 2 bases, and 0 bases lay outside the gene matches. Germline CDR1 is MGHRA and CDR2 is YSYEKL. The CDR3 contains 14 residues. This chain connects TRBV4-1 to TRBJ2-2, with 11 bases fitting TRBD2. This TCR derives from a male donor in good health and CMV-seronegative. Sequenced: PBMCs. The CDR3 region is CASSQTSGGGELFF. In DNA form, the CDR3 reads TGCGCCAGCAGCCAAACTAGCGGGGGCGGGGAGCTGTTTTTT.